This T cell receptor (beta chain) was retrieved from a study of blood T cell repertoires in COVID-19. Looking at the study overall: Collection of acute and convalescent COVID-19 samples took place in the United States, Italy and Spain. T cells, B-cell-depleted T cells, or PBMCs supplied cDNA or gDNA.

CDR1 and CDR2 (germline): SEHNR, FQNEAQ (reference sequence). V gave up 5 bases and J gave up 0 bases; unmatched junction bases: 3. The CDR3 has 14 amino acids. Original methodology: Cell counts per sample came from amplifying reference gene primers. TCRdb keeps only in-frame clones here, not all; method: immunoSEQ multiplex PCR. Clonal size and the V and J genes are those of that table, whereas D and trimming came from the DNA. This table holds more than 95,000 clones, around 88% found once. The receptor's source is an elderly man with active or convalescent COVID-19. What was sequenced was peripheral blood. This chain connects TRBV7-9 to TRBJ1-2; 7 bases fit TRBD1. The CDR3 spells CASSRQGANYGYTF. As DNA, the CDR3 is TGTGCCAGCAGCCGACAGGGAGCTAACTATGGCTACACCTTC.